These 6 T cell receptor beta chains originate from one sample sequenced in a study of shared clonotypes between healthy human individuals (dated by TCRdb to 2020 to 2022). Receptor amplification or capture employed the immunoSEQ multiplex PCR assay. TCRdb stores this immuneACCESS table with in-frame sequences only. Part of the clones is absent; in the studies checked, under half of the shortfall reflects unresolved V genes, and no reason is known for the rest. The sample has some 2.4 million clones on record, 93% of them singletons. The ten largest clonotypes hold more than 0.35% of the sample. Sequenced input: naive CD4+ T cells from PBMCs. Reading the label with the study, this specimen's cell subset or site is: CD45RA+ positively selected. These TCRs come from a man aged 18 to 29 in good health. Some clones in this sample may be carry-over from other donors' samples.

The J gene is TRBJ1-2, the V gene TRBV25-1; D call uncertain. V shed 2 bases and J shed 6 bases, with 13 bases lying between them. Germline V gene data show CDR1 as MGHDK and CDR2 as SYGVNS. This CDR3 is 14 amino acids long. The CDR3 DNA reads TGTGCCAGCAGTGAAAGAGGAGTTCAAGATGGCTACACCTTC. It specifies CASSERGVQDGYTF.

The chain combines TRBV5-1 with TRBJ2-1, with 15 bases matching TRBD2. The germline V gene encodes CDR1 SGHRS and CDR2 YFSETQ. This CDR3 spans 18 amino acids. V shed 4 bases and J 5 bases; nucleotides not matched to a gene: 10. CDR3 DNA: TGCGCCAGCAGCCCTAGACAGGGGACTAGCGGGAGGCACAATGAGCAGTTCTTC. Protein: CASSPRQGTSGRHNEQFF.

The rearrangement joins TRBV2 to TRBJ2-2; D gene uncertain. The CDR3 is 13 amino acids. V lost 10 bases and J 1 base, leaving 10 bases between the germline ends. Germline assignment: CDR1 SNHLY and CDR2 FYNNEI. CDR3 nucleotide sequence: TGTGCCACCCGGACGGTGAACACCGGGGAGCTGTTTTTT. It yields the protein CATRTVNTGELFF.

The J gene is TRBJ1-5, the V gene TRBV5-1; tentatively, D is TRBD1 (5 bases). CDR1 is SGHRS, CDR2 YFSETQ, per germline. This CDR3 is 14 amino acids long. V was pared by 0 bases and J by 9 bases, with 13 bases between. CDR3 region: CASSLEGGGAPQHF. CDR3 nucleotides: TGCGCCAGCAGCTTGGAAGGCGGGGGAGCGCCCCAGCATTTT.

This clone was recorded a few times. V usage is TRBV30 and J usage is TRBJ1-5, with D maybe TRBD1 (6 bases). Germline-derived CDR1 and CDR2 are GTSNPN and SVGIG (reference sequence). The CDR3 is 16 amino acids. The V end lost 5 bases, the J end lost 0 bases, and 17 bases lay between the germline ends. The CDR3 spells CAWGAAQGASNQPQHF. The CDR3 DNA reads TGTGCCTGGGGGGCCGCACAGGGAGCTAGCAATCAGCCCCAGCATTTT.

The genes are TRBV7-6 and TRBJ2-2; no definite D call. The CDR3 length is 15 residues. Germline V gives CDR1 SGHVS, CDR2 FNYEAQ. Trimming pared 5 bases from V and 3 bases from J, leaving 13 bases between. CDR3 region: CASSLLWSDTGELFF. Written as DNA, the CDR3 is TGTGCCAGCAGCCTACTTTGGTCGGACACCGGGGAGCTGTTTTTT.